Listed below are T cell receptor beta chains from one sample, sequenced in a study of cytomegalovirus exposure and HLA in healthy donors. The repertoire was sequenced with immunoSEQ multiplex PCR; TCRdb's copy has only in-frame clones and lacks some. The sample has around 140,000 clones; roughly 70% are singletons. Material: PBMCs. These receptors came from an older woman in good health and CMV-seropositive. Each CDR3 is given with its conserved first and last residue. D genes are given only for firm matches. Clone sizes are given selectively: once, few, many, or a class where the clone is expanded.

V	size	D	J	DNA	CDR3
TRBV28	NA	NA	TRBJ1-5	TGTGCCAGCAGTTTAAGGCGGCAGTATAGCAATCAGCCCCAGCATTTT	CASSLRRQYSNQPQHF
TRBV7-9	NA	NA	TRBJ2-2	TGTGCCAGCCAACGCGGAGGGCCGAGCGGGGAGCTGTTTTTT	CASQRGGPSGELFF
TRBV6-1	medium-sized	TRBD1	TRBJ1-4	TGTGCCAGCAGTGAATCATTCGGGACAGCTAATGAAAAACTGTTTTTT	CASSESFGTANEKLFF
TRBV14	NA	NA	TRBJ1-5	TGTGCCAGGGGCACAGGGCATGATAGCAATCAGCCCCAGCATTTT	CARGTGHDSNQPQHF
TRBV18	few	NA	TRBJ1-1	TGTGCCAGCTCACCACCGATGGAGTACACTGAAGCTTTCTTT	CASSPPMEYTEAFF
TRBV11-3	few	NA	TRBJ1-1	TGTGCCAGCAGCTCACAGGGCGACACTGAAGCTTTCTTT	CASSSQGDTEAFF
TRBV5-1	NA	TRBD2	TRBJ2-3	TGCGCCAGCAGCCGGGCGGGGGTGAGCACAGATACGCAGTATTTT	CASSRAGVSTDTQYF
TRBV5-1	NA	TRBD2	TRBJ2-7	TGCGCCAGCAGCTTCACAGCGGGAGACCACGAGCAGTACTTC	CASSFTAGDHEQYF
TRBV11-2	NA	TRBD2	TRBJ2-3	TGTGCCAGCAGCCCAGACGGGGGGTTTAGCACAGATACGCAGTATTTT	CASSPDGGFSTDTQYF
TRBV6-1	NA	NA	TRBJ2-2	TGTGCCAGCAGTAAGCGGACCGGGGAGCTGTTTTTT	CASSKRTGELFF
TRBV5-1	NA	NA	TRBJ2-6	TGCGCCAGCAGTTTAGCGACTGGGGCCAACGTCCTGACTTTC	CASSLATGANVLTF
TRBV5-8	NA	NA	TRBJ1-1	TGTGCCAGCAGCTTGTACAGGGCGAACACTGAAGCTTTCTTT	CASSLYRANTEAFF
TRBV30	NA	NA	TRBJ1-2	TGTGCCTGGAGCGGAGACGGGGGGAGGAGGGACTATGGCTACACCTTC	CAWSGDGGRRDYGYTF
TRBV5-1	NA	TRBD2	TRBJ2-3	TGCGCCAGCAGCGCCGGGACTAAAAGGGCAGATACGCAGTATTTT	CASSAGTKRADTQYF
TRBV9	NA	TRBD2	TRBJ2-3	TGTGCCAGCCAGCGGGAGAACCGGAATACGCAGTATTTT	CASQRENRNTQYF
TRBV19	NA	NA	TRBJ2-1	TGTGCCGTGAGCCGAGGGCCGTACAATGAGCAGTTCTTC	CAVSRGPYNEQFF
TRBV7-9	once	NA	TRBJ1-1	TGTGCCAGCAGCCATGGACAGATTGTTAACACTGAAGCTTTCTTT	CASSHGQIVNTEAFF